The 2 T cell receptor beta chains listed next were all sequenced from one sample in a study of blood T cell repertoires in COVID-19. Generated by immunoSEQ multiplex PCR, the TCRdb table keeps only in-frame clones and is missing some. The repertoire holds about 240,000 clones, roughly 89% seen once, with just under 9% in the top ten. Material: PBMCs or T cells enriched from blood (not recorded which). These receptors were collected from a man aged 35-49 years who had recovered from COVID-19.

This clone showed up just a few times. The chain joins TRBV6-5 to TRBJ2-2; D remains unclear. Germline V gene lookup returns CDR1 MNHEY and CDR2 SVGAGI. The CDR3 is 13 amino acids. CDR3 sequence: CVLSDWNTGELFF. As DNA, the CDR3 is TGTGTCCTGAGCGACTGGAACACCGGGGAGCTGTTTTTT.

V gene TRBV7-2 combines with J gene TRBJ2-5; D perhaps matches TRBD2 (7 bases). The germline CDR1 and CDR2 sequences are SGHTA and FQGNSA. This CDR3 is 16 amino acids long. Trimming shortened V by 7 bases and J by 4 bases, and 22 bases separated the two germline ends. CDR3 sequence reads: CASTSGGGRVGETQYF. DNA for the CDR3: TGTGCCAGCACCTCGGGGGGCGGACGGGTAGGAGAGACCCAGTACTTC.